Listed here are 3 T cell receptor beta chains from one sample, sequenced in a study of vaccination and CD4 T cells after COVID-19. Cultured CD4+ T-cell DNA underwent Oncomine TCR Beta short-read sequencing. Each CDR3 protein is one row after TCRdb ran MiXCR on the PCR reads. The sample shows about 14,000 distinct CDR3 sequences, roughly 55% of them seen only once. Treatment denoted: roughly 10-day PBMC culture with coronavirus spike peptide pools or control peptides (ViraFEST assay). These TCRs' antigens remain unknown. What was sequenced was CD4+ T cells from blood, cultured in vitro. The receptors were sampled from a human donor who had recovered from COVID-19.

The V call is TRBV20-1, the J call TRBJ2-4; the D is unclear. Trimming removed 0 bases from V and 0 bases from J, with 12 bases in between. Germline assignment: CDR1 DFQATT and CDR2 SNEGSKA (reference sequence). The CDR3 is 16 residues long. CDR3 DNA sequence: TGCAGTGCTAGAGATCTAAACGGTTTAGCCAAAAACATTCAGTACTTC. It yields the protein CSARDLNGLAKNIQYF.

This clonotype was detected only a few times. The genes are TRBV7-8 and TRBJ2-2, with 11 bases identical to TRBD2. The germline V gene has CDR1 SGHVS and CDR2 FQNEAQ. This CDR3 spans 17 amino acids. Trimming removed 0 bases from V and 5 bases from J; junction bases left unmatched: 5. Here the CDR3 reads CASSLAQTSGSTGELFF. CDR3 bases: TGTGCCAGCAGCTTAGCGCAAACTAGCGGGAGTACCGGGGAGCTGTTTTTT.

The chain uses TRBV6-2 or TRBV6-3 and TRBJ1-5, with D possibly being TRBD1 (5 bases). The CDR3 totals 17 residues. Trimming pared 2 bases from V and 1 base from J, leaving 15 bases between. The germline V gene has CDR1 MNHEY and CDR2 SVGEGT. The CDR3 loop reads CASSYLIRGKSNQPQHF. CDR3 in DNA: TGTGCCAGCAGTTACCTGATCCGGGGGAAGAGCAATCAGCCCCAGCATTTT.